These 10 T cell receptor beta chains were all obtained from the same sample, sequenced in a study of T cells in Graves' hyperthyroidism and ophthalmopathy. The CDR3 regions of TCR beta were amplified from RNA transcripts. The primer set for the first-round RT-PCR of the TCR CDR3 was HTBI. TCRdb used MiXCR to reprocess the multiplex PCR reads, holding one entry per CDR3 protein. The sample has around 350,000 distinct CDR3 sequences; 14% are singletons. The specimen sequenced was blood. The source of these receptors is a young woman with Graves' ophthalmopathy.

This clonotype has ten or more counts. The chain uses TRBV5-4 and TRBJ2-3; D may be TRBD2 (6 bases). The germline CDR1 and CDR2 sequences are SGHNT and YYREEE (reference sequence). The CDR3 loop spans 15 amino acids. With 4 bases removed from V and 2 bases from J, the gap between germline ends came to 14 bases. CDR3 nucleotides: TGTGCCAGCAGCCTCCAGGACTACCACACAGATACGCAGTATTTT. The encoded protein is CASSLQDYHTDTQYF. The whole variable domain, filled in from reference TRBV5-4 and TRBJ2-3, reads ETGVTQSPTHLIKTRGQQVTLRCSSQSGHNTVSWYQQALGQGPQFIFQYYREEENGRGNFPPRFSGLQFPNYSSELNVNALELDDSALYLCASSLQDYHTDTQYFGPGTRLTVL.

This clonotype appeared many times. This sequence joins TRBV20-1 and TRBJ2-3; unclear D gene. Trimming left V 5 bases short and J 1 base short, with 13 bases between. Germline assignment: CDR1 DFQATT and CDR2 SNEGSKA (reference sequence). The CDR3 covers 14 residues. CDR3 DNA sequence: TGCAGTGCTCCCCGGGCCCAGGGCACAGATACGCAGTATTTT. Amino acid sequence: CSAPRAQGTDTQYF.

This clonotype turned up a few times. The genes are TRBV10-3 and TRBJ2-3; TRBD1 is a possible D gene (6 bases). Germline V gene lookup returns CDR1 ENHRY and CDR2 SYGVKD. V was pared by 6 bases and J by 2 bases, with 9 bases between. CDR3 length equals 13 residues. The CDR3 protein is CAIRVGATDTQYF. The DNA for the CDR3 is TGTGCCATCAGGGTGGGGGCCACAGATACGCAGTATTTT.

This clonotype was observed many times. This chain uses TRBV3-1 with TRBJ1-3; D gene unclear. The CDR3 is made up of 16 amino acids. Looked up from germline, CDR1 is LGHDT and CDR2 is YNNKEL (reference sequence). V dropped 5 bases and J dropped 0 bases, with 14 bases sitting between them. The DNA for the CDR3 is TGTGCCAGCAGCTTCGACCCTCCGAGCTCTGGAAACACCATATATTTT. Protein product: CASSFDPPSSGNTIYF.

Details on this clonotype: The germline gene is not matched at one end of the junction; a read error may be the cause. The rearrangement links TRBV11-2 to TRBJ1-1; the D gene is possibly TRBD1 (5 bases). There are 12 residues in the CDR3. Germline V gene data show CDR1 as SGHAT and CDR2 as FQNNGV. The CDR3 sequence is CASSPGGTEASF. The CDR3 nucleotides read TGTGCCAGCAGCCCCGGGGGGACTGAAGCTTCCTTT.

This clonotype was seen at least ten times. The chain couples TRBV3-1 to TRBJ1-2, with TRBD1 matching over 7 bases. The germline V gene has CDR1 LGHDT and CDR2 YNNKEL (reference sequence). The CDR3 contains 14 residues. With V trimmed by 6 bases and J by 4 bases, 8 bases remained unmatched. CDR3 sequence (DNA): TGTGCCAGCAGTCCGAACAGGGGCAGCTATGGCTACACCTTC. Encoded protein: CASSPNRGSYGYTF.

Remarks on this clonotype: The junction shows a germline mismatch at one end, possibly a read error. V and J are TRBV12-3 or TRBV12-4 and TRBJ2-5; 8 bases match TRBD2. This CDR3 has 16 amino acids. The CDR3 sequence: CTSSWGAGGLGETQYF. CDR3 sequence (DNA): TGTACCAGCAGTTGGGGGGCGGGGGGATTGGGGGAGACCCAGTACTTC.

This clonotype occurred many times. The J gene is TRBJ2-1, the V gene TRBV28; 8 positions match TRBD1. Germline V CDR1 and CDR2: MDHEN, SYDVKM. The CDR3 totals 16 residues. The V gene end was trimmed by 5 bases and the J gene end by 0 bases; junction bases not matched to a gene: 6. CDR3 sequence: CASSLGTGNSYNEQFF. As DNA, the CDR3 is TGTGCCAGCAGTCTCGGGACAGGCAACTCCTACAATGAGCAGTTCTTC.

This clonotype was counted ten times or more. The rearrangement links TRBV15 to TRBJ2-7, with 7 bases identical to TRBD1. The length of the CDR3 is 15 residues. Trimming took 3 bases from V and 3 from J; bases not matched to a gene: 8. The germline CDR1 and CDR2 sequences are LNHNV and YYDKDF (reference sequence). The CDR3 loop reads CATSRKRDSFYEQYF. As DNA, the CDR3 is TGTGCCACCAGCAGGAAAAGGGACAGCTTCTACGAGCAGTACTTC.

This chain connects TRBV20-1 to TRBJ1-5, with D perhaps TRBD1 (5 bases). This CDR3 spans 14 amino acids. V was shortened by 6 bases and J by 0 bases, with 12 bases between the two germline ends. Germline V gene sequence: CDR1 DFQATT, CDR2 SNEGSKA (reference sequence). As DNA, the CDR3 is TGCAGTGCCCAACAGACAGTTAGCAATCAGCCCCAGCATTTT. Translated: CSAQQTVSNQPQHF.